The 20 T cell receptor beta chains below all came from one sample that was sequenced in a study of blood T cells in healthy people across ages. A J-beta primer mix and a sample-barcoded 5' primer were used in a second PCR of about 7 to 12 cycles. TCRdb re-called the 5' RACE reads through MiXCR, storing one row per CDR3 protein. The table has about 640,000 distinct CDR3 sequences, about 28% seen once. Sequencing was performed on blood. Receptor source: a woman of 80 years or more in good health.

This clonotype came up a few times. V gene TRBV7-3 combines with J gene TRBJ1-5, with 8 bases aligning to TRBD1. Germline V lookup: CDR1 SGHTA, CDR2 FQGTGA. V shed 3 bases, J shed 5 bases, and the junction held 9 bases outside the gene matches. The CDR3 is 16 residues long. The CDR3 nucleotides read TGTGCCAGCAGCTTCCCTAGGACAGGGAAGGATCAGCCCCAGCATTTT. Its translation is CASSFPRTGKDQPQHF.

This clonotype was seen repeatedly, ten times or more. This chain links TRBV5-4 with TRBJ2-6; 8 bases are a match to TRBD1. V lost 7 bases and J lost 0; bases outside the gene matches: 6. Per the germline V gene, CDR1 is SGHNT and CDR2 is YYREEE (reference sequence). This CDR3 spans 16 amino acids. CDR3 sequence: CASDRTGPSGANVLTF. In DNA, the CDR3 is TGTGCCAGCGACCGGACAGGGCCCTCTGGGGCCAACGTCCTGACTTTC. The full variable domain, with the rest looked up from reference TRBV5-4 and TRBJ2-6, is ETGVTQSPTHLIKTRGQQVTLRCSSQSGHNTVSWYQQALGQGPQFIFQYYREEENGRGNFPPRFSGLQFPNYSSELNVNALELDDSALYLCASDRTGPSGANVLTFGAGSRLTVL.

The sample holds many counts of this clonotype. This chain connects TRBV12-3 or TRBV12-4 to TRBJ2-1, with unresolved D. This CDR3 spans 13 amino acids. Trimming left V 4 bases short and J 8 bases short, with 12 bases between. As DNA, the CDR3 is TGTGCCAGCAGTTGGGCCCGTAAGGATGAGCAGTTCTTC. It specifies CASSWARKDEQFF.

This clonotype was seen ten or more times. This may be a read error: a much more frequent sequence differs by one nucleotide. The V call is TRBV20-1, the J call TRBJ2-5, with 7 positions matching TRBD2. V lost 0 bases, J lost 11 bases, and 15 bases stayed unmatched. Germline assignment: CDR1 DFQATT and CDR2 SNEGSKA (reference sequence). The CDR3 is made up of 15 amino acids. The CDR3 DNA is TGCAGTGCTAGAGATCAAAAGACTAGCCCCCGTGAGCAGTACTTC. Its translation is CSARDQKTSPREQYF.

V and J are TRBV9 and TRBJ1-1; a possible D gene is TRBD1 (5 bases). Germline V gene data show CDR1 as SGDLS and CDR2 as YYNGEE. This CDR3 is 14 amino acids long. Trimming cost V 3 bases and J 3 bases, with 12 bases left between them. As DNA, the CDR3 is TGTGCCAGCAGCGCCCCGCGGGGGGACACTGAAGCTTTCTTT. Residues: CASSAPRGDTEAFF.

As for this clonotype: A much larger clonotype is one base distant, so this may be a read error. The chain links TRBV20-1 to TRBJ2-5, with D tentatively TRBD1 or TRBD2 (6 bases each). The CDR3 consists of 12 residues. Germline V gene sequence: CDR1 DFQATT, CDR2 SNEGSKA (reference sequence). The CDR3 region is CSASQTRGAQDF. For the CDR3, the DNA is TGCAGTGCTAGCCAGACGAGGGGGGCGCAGGACTTC.

This clonotype turned up a few times. The chain uses TRBV28 and TRBJ2-3; D might be TRBD1 or TRBD2, each matching 5 bases. CDR3 length equals 15 residues. Per germline, CDR1 MDHEN and CDR2 SYDVKM. V gave up 7 bases and J gave up 0 bases, with 14 bases separating them. The CDR3 here is CASTEGRTSTDTQYF. For the CDR3, the DNA is TGTGCCAGCACCGAGGGGAGAACTAGCACAGATACGCAGTATTTT.

This clonotype was recorded at least ten times. V is TRBV7-9 and J is TRBJ1-2; the D is unclear. Germline loops: CDR1 SEHNR, CDR2 FQNEAQ (reference sequence). The CDR3 runs 12 residues. Deletions cut 1 base from V and 3 bases from J, with 3 bases between. This CDR3 reads CASSLGHYGYTF. DNA for the CDR3: TGTGCCAGCAGCTTAGGTCACTATGGCTACACCTTC.

V is TRBV7-2 and J is TRBJ2-1; D ambiguous. The CDR3 totals 13 residues. The ends were cut back, 3 bases at V and 7 bases at J, with 10 bases in the middle. Germline CDR1 and CDR2: SGHTA and FQGNSA. This CDR3 is CASSFEGQNEQFF. The CDR3 DNA reads as TGTGCCAGCAGCTTTGAAGGGCAGAATGAGCAGTTCTTC.

This clonotype was counted between two and nine times. This rearrangement joins TRBV18 to TRBJ1-2; a possible D gene is TRBD1 (5 bases). This CDR3 spans 14 amino acids. CDR1 is KGHSH and CDR2 is LQKENI in the germline V gene. Between the trimmed V and J ends, which lost 4 bases and 4 bases, there was a span of 13 bases. CDR3 coding DNA: TGTGCCAGCTCACAGAACCAGGGAGGCTATGGCTACACCTTC. Its translation: CASSQNQGGYGYTF. The full variable domain, in which reference TRBV18 and TRBJ1-2 provide the parts outside the CDR3, is NAGVMQNPRHLVRRRGQEARLRCSPMKGHSHVYWYRQLPEEGLKFMVYLQKENIIDESGMPKERFSAEFPKEGPSILRIQQVVRGDSAAYFCASSQNQGGYGYTFGSGTRLTVV.

This clonotype was counted a few times. The chain links TRBV5-5 to TRBJ1-1; no firm D call. The V gene's germline CDR1 is SGHKS and CDR2 YYEKEE (reference sequence). V lost 4 bases and J 9 bases, leaving 16 bases between the germline ends. The CDR3 is made up of 13 amino acids. CDR3 nucleotides: TGTGCCAGCAGCCCCTTGGGCAGGACTAAAGCTTTCTTT. Its protein is CASSPLGRTKAFF.

The chain has TRBV7-9 and TRBJ2-1; 14 bases are shared with TRBD2. The J segment lost 7 bases and the V segment lost 2 bases, leaving 7 bases of the junction unmatched. Germline CDR1 and CDR2: SEHNR and FQNEAQ (reference sequence). CDR3 length: 17 amino acids. The CDR3 coding sequence is TGTGCCAGCAGCTTACCTTACGGGACTAGCGGGGGTAATGAGCAGTTCTTC. Translating gives CASSLPYGTSGGNEQFF.

Of note for this clonotype: A much larger clone differs from this one at a single base, so this may be a read error. The CDR3 DNA reads as TGTGCCAGCAGCCACGGTGGGAGCTCCTACAATGAGCAGTACTTC. Translation gives CASSHGGSSYNEQYF. The V and J genes are TRBV7-2 and TRBJ2-1; D may be TRBD2 (5 bases). Near its end, the DNA agrees better with TRBJ2-7, so the J call may be wrong. This CDR3 has 15 amino acids. Germline V gene sequence: CDR1 SGHTA, CDR2 FQGNSA.

For the CDR3, the DNA is TGTGCCAGCAGTTGGGGCCCCGGGTGGGGCACCGGGGAGCTGTTTTTT. Encoded protein: CASSWGPGWGTGELFF. The chain has TRBV6-6 and TRBJ2-2, with D possibly being TRBD1 (5 bases). The CDR3 spans 16 residues. V lost 4 bases and J 4 bases, leaving 16 bases between the germline ends. The germline CDR1 and CDR2 sequences are MNHNY and SVGAGI (reference sequence).

This clonotype was counted only a few times. V is TRBV4-1 and J is TRBJ1-3; no clear D. CDR3 length: 13 amino acids. Looked up from germline, CDR1 is MGHRA and CDR2 is YSYEKL. V was shortened by 1 base and J by 4 bases, with 5 bases between the two germline ends. The CDR3 protein is CASSQGNGNTIYF. Here the CDR3 DNA reads TGCGCCAGCAGCCAAGGAAACGGAAACACCATATATTTT.

Worth noting for this clonotype: A read error is possible here, since a much larger clone lies one base away. This rearrangement joins TRBV21-1 to TRBJ2-7; no DNA check was done on the table's D call, TRBD2. TRBV21-1 is marked as a pseudogene. CDR3 length equals 17 residues. CDR3 protein: CASSKDGSGGRSYKQYF. The CDR3 DNA sequence: TGTGCCAGCAGCAAAGATGGGAGCGGGGGGCGCTCCTACAAGCAGTACTTC.

In its sample, this clonotype was seen many times. V usage is TRBV7-8 and J usage is TRBJ2-3; 15 bases are a match to TRBD2. J was trimmed by 0 bases and V by 3 bases; bases with no gene match: 4. This CDR3 is built from 18 residues. Germline CDR1 and CDR2: SGHVS and FQNEAQ. The CDR3 reads CASSLGLAGGASTDTQYF. DNA for the CDR3: TGTGCCAGCAGCTTGGGACTAGCGGGGGGTGCTAGCACAGATACGCAGTATTTT.

In its sample, this clonotype was seen many times. The J gene is TRBJ2-6, the V gene TRBV29-1; a possible D gene is TRBD1 (5 bases). The V and J ends lost 0 bases and 0 bases respectively, with 18 bases between them. Germline V lookup: CDR1 SQVTM, CDR2 ANQGSEA. The CDR3 runs to 19 residues. The CDR3 here is CSVEDRQGSFISGANVLTF. In nucleotides, the CDR3 is TGCAGCGTTGAAGATCGCCAGGGCTCTTTCATCTCTGGGGCCAACGTCCTGACTTTC.

This clonotype came up many times. The J gene is TRBJ1-2, the V gene TRBV11-2, with a tentative D call TRBD1 (5 bases). Germline lookup yields CDR1 SGHAT and CDR2 FQNNGV. Trimming took off 1 base at V and 6 bases at J, with 18 bases between the two ends. This CDR3 contains 16 residues. CDR3 loop: CASSLGIVLGQDGYTF. In DNA form, the CDR3 reads TGTGCCAGCAGCTTAGGGATCGTTCTGGGGCAGGATGGCTACACCTTC.

The gene calls are TRBV11-2 and TRBJ2-5; unclear D gene. The J call is doubtful: the DNA matches TRBJ2-4 better. The V gene's germline CDR1 is SGHAT and CDR2 FQNNGV. The CDR3 is 13 amino acids. The CDR3 spells CASSLDGKNIQYF. The DNA of the CDR3 is TGTGCCAGCAGCCTCGACGGGAAAAACATTCAGTACTTC.